The sequence of this T cell receptor beta chain was determined in a study of cytomegalovirus exposure and HLA in healthy donors. Study at large: For the approximately 410 genotyped donors, approximately 82% fell within the Caucasian-associated ancestry cluster. Whole-study results and caveats: It was assumed in the presence/absence analyses that sequencing depth was roughly uniform across donors. Available immune exposure information covered CMV serostatus only.

Researchers ran the PCR with 60 Vbeta and 13 Jbeta primers. Some clones are missing from TCRdb's copy, which holds only in-frame ones; the method was immunoSEQ multiplex PCR. The table includes roughly 100,000 clones, 60% to 75% detected once. With regard to this clone: Its specificity is not known.

The V gene lost 8 bases and the J gene lost 0 bases, with 11 bases spanning the gap. Per the germline V gene, CDR1 is MNHEY and CDR2 is SVGAGI. This CDR3 is 14 amino acids long. The sequenced sample consisted of PBMCs. This clonotype was obtained from a male donor in good health and CMV-seropositive. The chain is built from TRBV6-5 and TRBJ1-5; maybe TRBD1 (6 bases). The CDR3 loop reads CASLGQNSNQPQHF. As DNA, the CDR3 is TGTGCCAGCTTAGGACAGAATAGCAATCAGCCCCAGCATTTT.